Below are 18 T cell receptor beta chains sequenced from a single sample in a study of blood T cell repertoires in COVID-19. The repertoire was sequenced with immunoSEQ multiplex PCR; TCRdb's copy has only in-frame clones and lacks some. Here the sample spans more than 200,000 clones, 70% to 90% being singletons. The sequencing sample was made of peripheral blood. These receptors were collected from a middle-aged man with COVID-19, enrolled during active disease.

J is TRBJ1-2 and V is TRBV19; 9 nucleotides agree with TRBD1. Germline V CDR1 and CDR2: LNHDA, SQIVND (reference sequence). The V gene end was trimmed by 2 bases and the J gene end by 6 bases; junction bases not matched to a gene: 10. The CDR3 is made up of 16 amino acids. The CDR3 sequence is CASSIPDRGPLDGYTF. CDR3 bases: TGTGCCAGTAGTATACCGGACAGGGGCCCGCTGGATGGCTACACCTTC.

This rearrangement joins TRBV7-2 to TRBJ2-1; 10 nucleotides align to TRBD2. From germline, CDR1 is SGHTA and CDR2 FQGNSA. This CDR3 is built from 18 residues. Germline trimming cut 5 bases from V and 0 bases from J; bases unmatched to any gene: 10. CDR3 region: CASSPRFGLAVSYNEQFF. The CDR3 DNA follows: TGTGCCAGCAGCCCGCGATTCGGACTAGCGGTCTCCTACAATGAGCAGTTCTTC.

This chain links TRBV10-1 with TRBJ1-3; a weak D match, TRBD1 (6 bases). V was pared by 5 bases and J by 0 bases, with 20 bases between. The CDR3 spans 18 residues. Germline V gives CDR1 WNHNN, CDR2 SYGVQD (reference sequence). The CDR3: CASSRTMGAPCSGNTIYF. CDR3 nucleotide sequence: TGCGCCAGCAGTAGGACCATGGGGGCCCCCTGCTCTGGAAACACCATATATTTT.

This chain connects TRBV3-1 (or the pseudogene TRBV3-2) to TRBJ2-5; 7 nucleotides align to TRBD1. Germline CDR1 reads LGHDT; CDR2 reads YNNKEL (reference sequence). V gave up 1 base and J gave up 1 base; unmatched junction bases: 6. The CDR3 spans 16 residues. CDR3 residues: CASSQVTGPPQETQYF. The CDR3 DNA sequence: TGTGCCAGCAGCCAAGTGACAGGGCCCCCCCAAGAGACCCAGTACTTC.

This chain links TRBV7-9 with TRBJ1-1; tentative D call: TRBD1 (5 bases). Germline V lookup: CDR1 SEHNR, CDR2 FQNEAQ (reference sequence). The length of the CDR3 is 13 residues. The V end was cut by 4 bases, the J end by 3 bases, with 9 bases between. The CDR3 bases are TGTGCCAGCAGCTGGGGGGTGGACACTGAAGCTTTCTTT. This codes for CASSWGVDTEAFF. Combining the CDR3 with reference TRBV7-9 and TRBJ1-1 gives the whole variable domain DTGVSQNPRHKITKRGQNVTFRCDPISEHNRLYWYRQTLGQGPEFLTYFQNEAQLEKSRLLSDRFSAERPKGSFSTLEIQRTEQGDSAMYLCASSWGVDTEAFFGQGTRLTVV.

This sequence joins TRBV7-2 and TRBJ1-2, with TRBD1 matching 7 bases. V was pared by 5 bases and J by 2 bases, with 8 bases of the junction left unmatched. Germline V CDR1 and CDR2: SGHTA, FQGNSA. The CDR3 sequence is 15 residues long. For the CDR3, the DNA is TGTGCCAGCAGCCCGCGAGGAGGGGGCAACTATGGCTACACCTTC. This gives the protein CASSPRGGGNYGYTF.

This chain links TRBV4-3 with TRBJ1-2; perhaps TRBD1 as D (5 bases). The germline V gene encodes CDR1 LGHNA and CDR2 YSLEER. The V and J ends lost 0 bases and 8 bases respectively, with 19 bases between them. The length of the CDR3 is 16 residues. The CDR3 protein is CASSQDMTAPERGYTF. The CDR3 DNA is TGCGCCAGCAGCCAAGATATGACAGCTCCAGAGAGGGGCTACACCTTC.

The chain has TRBV27 and TRBJ1-6; D is perhaps TRBD1 (5 bases). Germline-derived CDR1 and CDR2 are MNHEY and SMNVEV (reference sequence). The CDR3 extends over 17 amino acids. The ends were cut back, 2 bases at V and 14 bases at J, with 25 bases in the middle. CDR3 in amino acids: CASSLSLGGVTSLALHF. As DNA, the CDR3 is TGTGCCAGCAGTTTAAGTTTGGGGGGGGTTACTAGTTTGGCCCTCCACTTT.

The V call is TRBV5-1, the J call TRBJ1-4; D is undetermined. Trimming stripped 4 bases from V and 4 bases from J, with 17 bases between. The CDR3 spans 16 residues. Per the germline V gene, CDR1 is SGHRS and CDR2 is YFSETQ. In DNA, the CDR3 is TGCGCCAGCAGCGAGAGGCCCCTGGTTGGTAATGAAAAACTGTTTTTT. This gives the protein CASSERPLVGNEKLFF.

The chain carries TRBV3-1 (or the pseudogene TRBV3-2) and TRBJ2-7; D gene unclear. CDR1 is LGHDT and CDR2 is YNNKEL in the germline V gene (reference sequence). The V end was cut by 4 bases, the J end by 2 bases, with 9 bases between. The CDR3 consists of 13 residues. The CDR3 DNA reads TGTGCCAGCAGCCCACCGGGTACCTACGAGCAGTACTTC. It codes for CASSPPGTYEQYF.

This sequence joins TRBV11-2 and TRBJ1-2; no reliable D call. The CDR3 totals 11 residues. Trimming stripped 4 bases from V and 5 bases from J, with 5 bases between. The V gene's germline CDR1 is SGHAT and CDR2 FQNNGV. The chain's CDR3 is CASSSGYGYTF. In DNA, the CDR3 is TGTGCCAGCAGCTCAGGATATGGCTACACCTTC.

V is TRBV7-9 and J is TRBJ2-2, with a weak D call TRBD1 (5 bases). CDR3 size: 16 residues. Germline values: CDR1 SEHNR, CDR2 FQNEAQ (reference sequence). V lost 4 bases to trimming and J lost 0 bases, with 12 bases between them. Here the CDR3 reads CASSSTGFANTGELFF. Written as DNA, the CDR3 is TGTGCCAGCAGCTCCACAGGTTTCGCGAACACCGGGGAGCTGTTTTTT. The full variable domain, in which reference TRBV7-9 and TRBJ2-2 provide the parts outside the CDR3, is DTGVSQNPRHKITKRGQNVTFRCDPISEHNRLYWYRQTLGQGPEFLTYFQNEAQLEKSRLLSDRFSAERPKGSFSTLEIQRTEQGDSAMYLCASSSTGFANTGELFFGEGSRLTVL.

V is TRBV15 and J is TRBJ2-3, with D possibly being TRBD2 (5 bases). With 2 bases removed from V and 0 bases from J, the gap between germline ends came to 9 bases. Germline lookup yields CDR1 LNHNV and CDR2 YYDKDF (reference sequence). This CDR3 has 15 residues. CDR3 loop: CATSRSRESTDTQYF. The CDR3 bases are TGTGCCACCAGCAGATCCCGGGAAAGCACAGATACGCAGTATTTT.

V and J are TRBV6-5 and TRBJ1-3, with TRBD1 matching 8 bases. Per the germline V gene, CDR1 is MNHEY and CDR2 is SVGAGI. V dropped 2 bases and J dropped 15; count of bases not matched to a gene: 15. The CDR3 totals 15 residues. The CDR3 loop is CASSYHRGDSTPEYF. CDR3 bases: TGTGCCAGCAGTTACCACAGGGGGGACTCAACACCCGAATATTTT.

This rearrangement joins TRBV5-1 to TRBJ2-7, with a tentative D call TRBD1 (6 bases). The CDR3 totals 14 residues. The germline V and J ends were trimmed by 1 base and 4 bases, with 12 bases remaining between them. CDR1 and CDR2 (germline): SGHRS, YFSETQ. The CDR3 region is CASSLSQGEYEQYF. The CDR3 DNA reads TGCGCCAGCAGCTTGTCACAGGGCGAATACGAGCAGTACTTC.

The chain couples TRBV4-3 to TRBJ1-4, with TRBD1 identical over 9 bases. This CDR3 comprises 14 residues. The germline gives CDR1 LGHNA, CDR2 YSLEER. With 0 bases clipped from V and 14 bases from J, the junction kept 7 bases outside the gene matches. The CDR3: CASSQDPDRGSLFF. CDR3 bases: TGCGCCAGCAGCCAAGACCCCGACAGGGGGAGTCTGTTTTTT.

The rearrangement joins TRBV9 to TRBJ2-3, with TRBD1 as a possible D gene (6 bases). The germline gives CDR1 SGDLS, CDR2 YYNGEE. The CDR3 runs 14 residues. Trimming cost V 3 bases and J 0 bases, with 8 bases left between them. The CDR3 here is CASSGQVSTDTQYF. CDR3 DNA: TGTGCCAGCAGCGGACAGGTTAGCACAGATACGCAGTATTTT.

This chain uses TRBV9 with TRBJ2-3, with a possible D match to TRBD2 (5 bases). The germline V gene encodes CDR1 SGDLS and CDR2 YYNGEE. This CDR3 spans 13 amino acids. V was clipped by 0 bases and J by 7 bases, with 9 bases between them. CDR3 loop: CASSVGGAYTQYF. In DNA form, the CDR3 reads TGTGCCAGCAGCGTAGGGGGAGCATATACGCAGTATTTT.